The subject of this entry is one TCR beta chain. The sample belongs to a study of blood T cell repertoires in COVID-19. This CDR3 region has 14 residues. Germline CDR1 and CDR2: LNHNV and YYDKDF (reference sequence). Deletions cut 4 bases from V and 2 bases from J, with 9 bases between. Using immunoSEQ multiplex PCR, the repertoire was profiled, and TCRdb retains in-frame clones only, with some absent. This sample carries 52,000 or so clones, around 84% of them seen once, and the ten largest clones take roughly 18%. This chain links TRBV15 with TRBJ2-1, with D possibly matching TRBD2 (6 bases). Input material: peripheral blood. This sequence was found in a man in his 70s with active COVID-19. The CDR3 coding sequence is TGTGCCACCAGCATCGGGAGAACCTACAATGAGCAGTTCTTC. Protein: CATSIGRTYNEQFF.